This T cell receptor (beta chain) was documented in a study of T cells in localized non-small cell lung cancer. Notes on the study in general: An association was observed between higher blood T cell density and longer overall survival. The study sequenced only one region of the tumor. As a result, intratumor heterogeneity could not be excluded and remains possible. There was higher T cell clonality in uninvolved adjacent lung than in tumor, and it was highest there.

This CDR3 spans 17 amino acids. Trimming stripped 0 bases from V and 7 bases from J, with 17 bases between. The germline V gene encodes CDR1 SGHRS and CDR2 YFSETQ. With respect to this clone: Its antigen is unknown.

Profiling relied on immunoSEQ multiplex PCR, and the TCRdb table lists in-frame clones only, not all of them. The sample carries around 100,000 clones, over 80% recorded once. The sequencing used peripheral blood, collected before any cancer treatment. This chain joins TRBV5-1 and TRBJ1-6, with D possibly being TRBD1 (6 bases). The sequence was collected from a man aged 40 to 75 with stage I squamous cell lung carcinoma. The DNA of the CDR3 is TGCGCCAGCAGCTTGGAAGCAGGGGCGCGGGGAAATTCACCCCTCCACTTT. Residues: CASSLEAGARGNSPLHF.